This T cell receptor (beta chain) was sequenced for a study of response to subunit inactivated influenza vaccine. Germline CDR1 SGHRS, CDR2 YFSETQ. The CDR3 runs 16 residues. Unmatched junction bases numbered 4, after V lost 0 bases and J lost 4 bases. At least ten counts were recorded for this clonotype. TCRdb used MiXCR to reprocess the RT-PCR reads, holding one entry per CDR3 protein. Of more than 450,000 distinct CDR3 sequences in the sample, about 11% were seen once. The data were also submitted as part of a second study, on T cells expressing NK-cell markers. That study adds: Production of TCR beta cDNA relied on 5'RACE template switching with UMIs. Sequencing of TCR beta repertoires drew on sorted CD3+CD56+NKG2C+, CD3+CD56+NKG2C- and CD3+CD56-NKG2C+ T cells. Top CD8+ clonotypes included the dominant CD3+CD56+NKG2C+ clonotypes in several donors. These clonotypes also led the CD3+CD56-NKG2C+ fraction in a handful of donors. Whether the expanded NKG2C+ T cell clones recognized HCMV remained unclear.

The gene calls are TRBV5-1 and TRBJ2-1, with 10 bases aligning to TRBD1. The sequencing here drew on PBMCs from blood, taken on the day of vaccination. The source is a man between 50 and 59 years old who received an inactivated influenza vaccine. In DNA, the CDR3 is TGCGCCAGCAGCTTGGAGCTGGGACAGGGGTACAATGAGCAGTTCTTC. It encodes CASSLELGQGYNEQFF.